The source of this TCR beta chain is a study of Graves' ophthalmopathy and Graves' hyperthyroidism (dated by TCRdb to 2017 to 2018). Notes on the research overall: Peripheral blood was collected before any treatment was given, at the time of initial diagnosis. In more than five hyperthyroidism patients, T-cell repertoires of thyroid tissue and blood were compared. To explore V-J signatures distinguishing ophthalmopathy from hyperthyroidism, a discovery set of around 97 patients (about 43 ophthalmopathy, around 55 stable hyperthyroidism) was enrolled. In total, approximately 130 blood samples were TCR-sequenced: fewer than 50 ophthalmopathy, roughly 77 hyperthyroidism and some 17 hyperthyroidism-to-ophthalmopathy patients. TCR beta repertoire signatures were used to distinguish Graves' ophthalmopathy from Graves' hyperthyroidism and to predict progression to ophthalmopathy. For independent validation, a separate cohort was made up of 18 hyperthyroidism patients plus 17 patients who later progressed from hyperthyroidism to ophthalmopathy. Following sampling, methimazole starting at 30 mg daily was administered to hyperthyroidism patients, and high-dose intravenous methylprednisolone was administered to ophthalmopathy patients. The investigation overall reported the following: The 13-signature model separated ophthalmopathy from stable hyperthyroidism with approximately 90% sensitivity and approximately 83% specificity in cross-validation, and 80%/75% in the test set. Most expanded thyroid clonotypes with frequency above 0.001 were also detected in blood, suggesting blood repertoires may reflect the thyroid immune response. No statistical method was used to predetermine the sample size, and group allocation was not hidden from the investigators. In validation, the model predicted ophthalmopathy progression with 55% to 71% sensitivity and approximately 78% specificity; roughly 12 predicted patients were CT-confirmed with GO in a median of 6.5 months.

This clonotype was picked up many times. Its antigen remains undetermined. No base qualities exist here, and no much larger clone lies one base off it. The CDR3 spans 12 residues, from the cysteine through the phenylalanine. The read is trimmed to its CDR3 DNA, 36 bases read in frame from base 1. The V end loses 4 bases and the J end loses 3 bases, and a stretch of 6 bases separates them. The germline V gene specifies ENHRY as CDR1 and SYGVKD as CDR2. For repertoire sequencing, the TCR beta CDR3 regions were amplified from RNA transcripts. A first-round RT-PCR used HTBI primers with the Qiagen OneStep RT-PCR kit, followed by a second-round multiplex PCR, size selection and purification. The libraries underwent paired-end sequencing with 100 bp reads on an Illumina HiSeq2000. The paper's processing steps were these. SOAPnuke was used to process the reads, throwing out any read that had adapters, had uncalled bases, had a mean Phred below 15, or lacked an exact constant-primer or identifier match. COPE v1.2.5 was used to merge high-quality paired reads. Each unique nucleotide sequence was treated as a clonotype, and MiTCR v1.1 was used to align the clonotypes to the IMGT TRB V, D and J references. The analysis was limited to V-J combinations with a frequency above 0.0001, which together covered roughly 99% of the repertoires. For each V-J combination, a TCR clonal expansion and chaos score was defined as F50 clonal expansion divided by the chaos observed in the TCRdist matrix. Welch's t-statistics and random forest were used to narrow the features down to roughly twelve V-J combinations, which were then fed into a naive Bayes classifier. The similarity between thyroid and blood repertoires was quantified using the Morisita-Horn index. Starting from the raw public reads, TCRdb applied fastp trimming at Q25, assembled clones with MiXCR and retained in-frame beta chains. Identical CDR3 proteins give one entry, which carries the most common genes and DNA. TCRdb assigned the V and J calls; the authors' analysis was not used. Across this sample there are hundreds of thousands of distinct CDR3 sequences, with approximately 40% seen only once. The ten top clones hold about 40% of the sample.

The ophthalmopathy patients had moderately to severely active disease, with a Clinical Activity Score of 3 or higher, a NOSPECS grade of 4 or higher, and a disease duration of less than 3 months. Patients with other autoimmune diseases, uncontrolled infections, pregnancy or lactation were excluded. Diagnosis relied on clinical symptoms, serum thyroxine, TRAb, thyroid ultrasound and orbital computed tomography. PBMCs were isolated from about 9.2 ml of fresh peripheral blood by Ficoll-Paque density gradient centrifugation. Total RNA was extracted with Trizol reagent and quality-checked on an Agilent 2100 Bioanalyzer.

The sequence is built from TRBV10-3 and TRBJ1-1; the D gene identity is not certain. This receptor was identified in an adult man with Graves' ophthalmopathy. The source material was peripheral blood. The nucleotides read TGTGCCATCAGTGGAGGTTACACTGAAGCTTTCTTT. It specifies CAISGGYTEAFF.